This is a list of T cell receptor beta chains from one sample in a study of T-cell memory formation after mild COVID-19. TCRdb re-called the 5' RACE reads through MiXCR, storing one row per CDR3 protein. The data contain about 420,000 distinct CDR3 sequences, more than 20% of them singletons. The specimen sequenced was PBMCs or a T cell subset sorted from them (not recorded which). Receptor source: an adult woman who had mild COVID-19 (a few samples of this study predate the infection). Cell type and time point are not known. The CDR3 runs from the conserved cysteine through the conserved F or W. D genes are given only for firm matches.

D gene: .; V gene: TRBV7-3; CDR3 protein: CASSLTSSTYYNEQFF
D gene: .; V gene: TRBV7-3; CDR3 protein: CASSLNGLPSNEQFF
D gene: .; V gene: TRBV7-8; CDR3 protein: CASSLARGGNEQFF
D gene: .; V gene: TRBV20-1; CDR3 protein: CSATKADTQYF
D gene: TRBD1; V gene: TRBV6-4; CDR3 protein: CASSASGGNSPLHF
D gene: .; V gene: TRBV12-3/TRBV12-4; CDR3 protein: CASSLGEAEAFF
D gene: TRBD1; V gene: TRBV19; CDR3 protein: CATSRGDRGFGDEQYF
D gene: .; V gene: TRBV12-3/TRBV12-4; CDR3 protein: CASSLLSTGETQYF
D gene: TRBD2; V gene: TRBV5-1; CDR3 protein: CASSPRLAGGTGELFF
D gene: TRBD2; V gene: TRBV20-1; CDR3 protein: CSARKAGGGTGELFF
D gene: .; V gene: TRBV15; CDR3 protein: CATSRAGVEQETQYF
D gene: TRBD1; V gene: TRBV6-5; CDR3 protein: CASSGTGAAYEQYF
D gene: .; V gene: TRBV3-1; CDR3 protein: CASSHPGGGAFF
D gene: .; V gene: TRBV13; CDR3 protein: CASSLAENSEETQYF
D gene: TRBD2; V gene: TRBV5-4; CDR3 protein: CASSWASGGARDTQYF
D gene: .; V gene: TRBV7-6; CDR3 protein: CASSLGFKTGETQYF
D gene: .; V gene: TRBV2; CDR3 protein: CATSGANEKLFF
D gene: .; V gene: TRBV28; CDR3 protein: CASIWERRAYSEQFF
D gene: .; V gene: TRBV7-9; CDR3 protein: CASSLEGGPYEQYF
D gene: .; V gene: TRBV5-4; CDR3 protein: CASSLGWPGGTEAFF
D gene: .; V gene: TRBV20-1; CDR3 protein: CSARGGIVTDTQYF
D gene: .; V gene: TRBV5-1; CDR3 protein: CASSWVIGNNEQFF
D gene: TRBD2; V gene: TRBV6-5; CDR3 protein: CASSPGTSGPERRTDTQYF
D gene: .; V gene: TRBV7-6; CDR3 protein: CASSLIGRETQYF
D gene: .; V gene: TRBV5-1; CDR3 protein: CASSQGANYGYTF
D gene: .; V gene: TRBV29-1; CDR3 protein: CSVAGVTEAFF
D gene: .; V gene: TRBV5-1; CDR3 protein: CASSYQAQGTQETQYF
D gene: .; V gene: TRBV6-5; CDR3 protein: CASTGLAEHGSYEQYF
D gene: .; V gene: TRBV4-3; CDR3 protein: CASSQLFVRELPDTQYF
D gene: .; V gene: TRBV12-3/TRBV12-4; CDR3 protein: CASSLGWMDGSAFF
D gene: .; V gene: TRBV20-1; CDR3 protein: CSAPHTSTDTQYF
D gene: TRBD2; V gene: TRBV5-1; CDR3 protein: CASSSSGTSGSHEQYF
D gene: TRBD1; V gene: TRBV7-9; CDR3 protein: CASSFQGARNEQFF
D gene: TRBD1; V gene: TRBV29-1; CDR3 protein: CSVSTAGTGDNSPLHF
D gene: .; V gene: TRBV4-1; CDR3 protein: CASSQGSGTEAFF
D gene: .; V gene: TRBV11-2; CDR3 protein: CASSLAHANEQFF
D gene: TRBD2; V gene: TRBV7-2; CDR3 protein: CASSFSGGTYEQYF
D gene: .; V gene: TRBV11-2; CDR3 protein: CASSFTGYGNTIYF
D gene: TRBD2; V gene: TRBV4-2; CDR3 protein: CASSQHFLAGLEQFF
D gene: .; V gene: TRBV5-1; CDR3 protein: CASSLVASATYNEQFF
D gene: TRBD2; V gene: TRBV24-1; CDR3 protein: CATSDPGLAGDYNEQFF
D gene: TRBD2; V gene: TRBV5-1; CDR3 protein: CASRWGRDNEQFF
D gene: .; V gene: TRBV18; CDR3 protein: CASSQGKIMNTEAFF
D gene: TRBD1; V gene: TRBV12-3/TRBV12-4; CDR3 protein: CASSSGTGNQPQHF
D gene: TRBD1; V gene: TRBV27; CDR3 protein: CASSSPDRESSYEQYF
D gene: TRBD1; V gene: TRBV12-3/TRBV12-4; CDR3 protein: CASSFGTGGNQPQHF